The clone carrying this T cell receptor beta chain was observed a handful of times. The antigen is not known. There are 13 residues in the CDR3. Germline assignment: CDR1 LNHDA and CDR2 SQIVND (reference sequence). Trimming took 7 bases from V and 2 from J, leaving 9 bases between them. This record comes from a study of Tregs in tolerant kidney transplant recipients. General study findings and limits: Donor-specific Treg expansion exceeded global Treg expansion in tolerant patients, suggesting antigen drive.

The repertoire was sequenced with immunoSEQ multiplex PCR; TCRdb's copy has only in-frame clones and lacks some. The sample has more than 12,000 clones; about four fifths are singletons. The input for sequencing was Tregs from blood, taken before the transplant. The V call is TRBV19, the J call TRBJ1-3, with D hard to call. This receptor was identified in a human donor who received a combined kidney and bone marrow transplant. Written as DNA, the CDR3 is TGTGCCAGTACAGTGGCCCCTGGAAACACCATATATTTT. Residues: CASTVAPGNTIYF.